The next 22 T cell receptor beta chains were all read from a single sample in a study of cytomegalovirus exposure and HLA in healthy donors listed by TCRdb under 2017. Libraries were prepared through the immunoSEQ multiplex PCR assay. For the multiplex PCR, a mixture combining 60 forward primers for TCR Vbeta segments and 13 reverse primers for TCR Jbeta segments was used. The table was pulled from immuneACCESS by TCRdb, which kept in-frame rearrangements only. Such tables lose some clones; where checked, under half of the loss comes from unresolved V genes, and the rest has no known cause. Here the sample has under 200,000 clones; 75% to 80% occur a single time. Roughly 3% of the sample is taken by the ten largest. Sequencing was carried out using PBMCs. The receptors shown here come from a woman in her 40s in good health and CMV-seronegative.

The rearrangement uses TRBV19 and TRBJ1-1; 7 bases map to TRBD1. The junction had 0 bases not matched to a gene; V was cut back by 5 bases and J by 0 bases. In germline, CDR1 is LNHDA, CDR2 SQIVND (reference sequence). This CDR3 is built from 13 residues. This CDR3 is CASSDRVNTEAFF. The DNA for the CDR3 is TGTGCCAGTAGTGACAGGGTGAACACTGAAGCTTTCTTT.

This clone was observed a few times. The chain joins TRBV6-1 to TRBJ1-1, with D possibly TRBD1 on 6 matching bases. The CDR3 has 12 amino acids. Trimming stripped 8 bases from V and 2 bases from J, with 9 bases between. Germline CDR1 reads MNHNS; CDR2 reads SASEGT. The CDR3 is CASQGPNTEAFF. Here the CDR3 DNA reads TGTGCCAGCCAGGGGCCCAACACTGAAGCTTTCTTT.

The chain has TRBV25-1 and TRBJ1-2, with D hard to call. The germline V and J ends were trimmed by 4 bases and 6 bases, with 12 bases remaining between them. The CDR3 consists of 13 residues. Germline values: CDR1 MGHDK, CDR2 SYGVNS. The CDR3 is CASSVQPTHGYTF. CDR3 DNA: TGTGCCAGCAGTGTACAGCCAACACATGGCTACACCTTC.

The rearrangement joins TRBV5-4 to TRBJ2-2, with 10 bases fitting TRBD2. CDR1 SGHNT and CDR2 YYREEE come from the germline V gene (reference sequence). V shed 1 base and J 4 bases; nucleotides not matched to a gene: 4. CDR3 length: 16 amino acids. The CDR3 region is CASSLNIAGGTGELFF. The CDR3 DNA follows: TGTGCCAGCAGCTTGAATATAGCGGGGGGCACCGGGGAGCTGTTTTTT.

V usage is TRBV28 and J usage is TRBJ2-1, with TRBD1 identical over 10 bases. Germline CDR1 is MDHEN and CDR2 is SYDVKM. The junction had 17 bases not matched to a gene; V was cut back by 6 bases and J by 9 bases. This CDR3 is 17 amino acids long. CDR3 residues: CASSRLSTGTGEREQFF. The CDR3 nucleotides read TGTGCCAGCAGCCGACTCTCCACCGGGACAGGGGAGCGTGAGCAGTTCTTC.

The chain is built from TRBV28 and TRBJ1-2; unclear D gene. The V and J ends lost 6 bases and 4 bases respectively, with 24 bases between them. Germline V gene data show CDR1 as MDHEN and CDR2 as SYDVKM. This CDR3 contains 17 residues. CDR3 bases: TGTGCCAGCAGCCAGCTCTCGGGAGGGCGGCGTTTCTATGGCTACACCTTC. It translates to CASSQLSGGRRFYGYTF.

V and J are TRBV4-2 and TRBJ2-5, with TRBD2 matching over 7 bases. J lost 1 base, V lost 4 bases, and 6 bases had no gene match. The CDR3 is 15 residues long. The germline V gene encodes CDR1 LGHNA and CDR2 YNFKEQ. Written as DNA, the CDR3 is TGTGCCAGCAGCCCCCTCGGGGGGATCCAAGAGACCCAGTACTTC. Protein sequence: CASSPLGGIQETQYF.

The chain uses TRBV5-1 and TRBJ1-2; tentatively, D is TRBD1 (6 bases). Per the germline V gene, CDR1 is SGHRS and CDR2 is YFSETQ. V was trimmed by 0 bases and J by 3 bases, leaving 12 bases between them. CDR3 length: 15 residues. The DNA for the CDR3 is TGCGCCAGCAGCTTGGAAACAGGGTACCACTATGGCTACACCTTC. This translates into CASSLETGYHYGYTF. The full variable domain, rest sourced from reference TRBV5-1 and TRBJ1-2, is KAGVTQTPRYLIKTRGQQVTLSCSPISGHRSVSWYQQTPGQGLQFLFEYFSETQRNKGNFPGRFSGRQFSNSRSEMNVSTLELGDSALYLCASSLETGYHYGYTFGSGTRLTVV.

The V gene is TRBV5-4, the J gene TRBJ2-5; 7 bases fit TRBD2. The CDR3 loop spans 16 amino acids. Germline V gives CDR1 SGHNT, CDR2 YYREEE (reference sequence). The trim removed 3 bases at V and 4 bases at J, leaving 12 bases unmatched. Here the CDR3 reads CASSSQARPGGETQYF. The CDR3 DNA follows: TGTGCCAGCAGCTCCCAAGCTAGACCGGGAGGAGAGACCCAGTACTTC.

The rearrangement uses TRBV28 and TRBJ2-1; 12 nucleotides agree with TRBD1. V gave up 6 bases and J gave up 7 bases; unmatched junction bases: 7. The CDR3 loop spans 15 amino acids. Germline V CDR1 and CDR2: MDHEN, SYDVKM. In DNA form, the CDR3 reads TGTGCCAGCAGGGCGACGGGACAGGGGGCTAATGAGCAGTTCTTC. Its translation: CASRATGQGANEQFF.

This clone was counted only a few times. Here the CDR3 reads CASSPRPPGDRSNQPQHF. The CDR3 coding sequence is TGTGCCAGCTCACCAAGGCCTCCAGGGGATCGTAGCAATCAGCCCCAGCATTTT. The J gene is TRBJ1-5, the V gene TRBV18; D is possibly TRBD1 (6 bases). This CDR3 comprises 18 residues. V gave up 2 bases and J gave up 0 bases, with 17 bases separating them. CDR1 and CDR2 (germline): KGHSH, LQKENI.

This clone was counted between two and nine times. The chain combines TRBV15 with TRBJ2-3, with TRBD1 as a possible D gene (5 bases). With 0 bases removed from V and 8 bases from J, the gap between germline ends came to 15 bases. CDR1 is LNHNV and CDR2 is YYDKDF in the germline V gene (reference sequence). CDR3 length: 15 amino acids. Written as DNA, the CDR3 is TGTGCCACCAGCAGAGAGGGGCTCGCCTTAGGTACGCAGTATTTT. This gives the protein CATSREGLALGTQYF.

This clone was observed a single time. The rearrangement uses TRBV21-1 and TRBJ1-3; the table calls TRBD1, which could not be checked here. TRBV21-1 is designated a pseudogene. The CDR3 has 15 amino acids. CDR3 sequence reads: CASSKGTSSGNTIYF. CDR3 nucleotides: TGTGCCAGCAGCAAAGGGACAAGCTCTGGAAACACCATATATTTT.

The chain employs TRBV7-2 and TRBJ2-5; the D gene is possibly TRBD1 (6 bases). CDR3 length: 16 amino acids. CDR1 is SGHTA and CDR2 is FQGNSA in the germline V gene. Trimming shortened V by 5 bases and J by 6 bases, and 22 bases separated the two germline ends. Written as DNA, the CDR3 is TGTGCCAGCAGCCAATACAACGGACAGCCTAAGAAGACCCAGTACTTC. Encoded protein: CASSQYNGQPKKTQYF.

This clone was picked up a small number of times. The chain has TRBV15 and TRBJ1-1; 9 bases are shared with TRBD1. This CDR3 has 15 residues. The V segment lost 3 bases and the J segment 4 bases; nucleotides outside the gene matches: 6. CDR1 and CDR2 from the germline V gene are LNHNV and YYDKDF (reference sequence). In DNA, the CDR3 is TGTGCCACCAGCAGTAACGGGACAGGGCTCACTGAAGCTTTCTTT. It encodes CATSSNGTGLTEAFF.

This chain joins TRBV5-1 and TRBJ1-2, with 10 bases identical to TRBD1. With V trimmed by 4 bases and J by 8 bases, 11 bases remained unmatched. This CDR3 comprises 15 residues. Germline CDR1 SGHRS, CDR2 YFSETQ. Here the CDR3 DNA reads TGCGCCAGCAGCATGACGACAGGGGGCGCTTTGGGCTACACCTTC. Protein product: CASSMTTGGALGYTF.

The chain uses TRBV6-6 and TRBJ2-5, with 12 bases fitting TRBD2. The germline gives CDR1 MNHNY, CDR2 SVGAGI (reference sequence). This CDR3 contains 16 residues. Trimming took 10 bases from V and 2 from J; bases not matched to a gene: 11. The CDR3 DNA follows: TGTGCCACAGGGACAACTAGCGGGGGGCCTCAAGAGACCCAGTACTTC. It codes for CATGTTSGGPQETQYF.

The chain is built from TRBV2 and TRBJ1-3; TRBD1 agrees at 8 bases. Germline V gene lookup returns CDR1 SNHLY and CDR2 FYNNEI. The CDR3 sequence is 16 residues long. Trimming took 5 bases from V and 0 from J; bases not matched to a gene: 6. CDR3 sequence: CASSRTGLDSGNTIYF. The CDR3 region has the DNA TGTGCCAGCAGTCGGACAGGGTTAGACTCTGGAAACACCATATATTTT. Full variable domain (outside the CDR3, taken from reference TRBV2 and TRBJ1-3): EPEVTQTPSHQVTQMGQEVILRCVPISNHLYFYWYRQILGQKVEFLVSFYNNEISEKSEIFDDQFSVERPDGSNFTLKIRSTKLEDSAMYFCASSRTGLDSGNTIYFGEGSWLTVV.

The chain recombines TRBV7-9 with TRBJ2-2; 7 positions agree with TRBD1. The CDR3 sequence is 15 residues long. Germline assignment: CDR1 SEHNR and CDR2 FQNEAQ (reference sequence). V lost 5 bases to trimming and J lost 2 bases; unmatched junction nucleotides: 5. The CDR3 DNA follows: TGTGCCAGCAGCATAGGACAGGCAAACACCGGGGAGCTGTTTTTT. It translates to CASSIGQANTGELFF.

This clone was seen a few times. The chain recombines TRBV6-6 with TRBJ1-6; 7 nucleotides agree with TRBD1. The germline V gene has CDR1 MNHNY and CDR2 SVGAGI (reference sequence). This CDR3 is built from 16 residues. Losses at the gene ends were 3 bases for V and 7 bases for J; bases not matched to a gene: 9. CDR3 residues: CASSYSPGQRNSPLHF. The CDR3 DNA sequence: TGTGCCAGCAGTTATTCTCCGGGACAGAGAAATTCACCCCTCCACTTT.

This chain connects TRBV2 to TRBJ2-5, with D uncertain. The CDR3 covers 18 residues. The germline V gene has CDR1 SNHLY and CDR2 FYNNEI. Trimming left V 0 bases short and J 2 bases short, with 19 bases between. CDR3 sequence (DNA): TGTGCCAGCAGTGAAGCTTTGGGCACCCTTCGATCACAAGAGACCCAGTACTTC. Translating it yields CASSEALGTLRSQETQYF.

The rearrangement links TRBV2 to TRBJ2-3; possible D gene TRBD2, 6 bases. Germline assignment: CDR1 SNHLY and CDR2 FYNNEI. The V and J ends lost 3 bases and 2 bases respectively, with 9 bases between them. The CDR3 is made up of 14 amino acids. The CDR3 sequence: CASSDPSATDTQYF. CDR3 nucleotides: TGTGCCAGCAGTGACCCTAGCGCCACAGATACGCAGTATTTT.